This T cell receptor (beta chain) was identified in a study of blood T cell repertoires in COVID-19. The wider study: Samples came from the United States, Italy and Spain, spanning acute and convalescent COVID-19.

In the original analysis: Estimated nucleated cell counts came from reference gene primer amplification. The table came from immunoSEQ multiplex PCR; TCRdb's copy has only in-frame clones and leaves some out. That table supplies the V and J calls and clone size; D and trimming were determined from the DNA. The sample carries a few hundred thousand clones, 80% to 90% recorded once. Looked up from germline, CDR1 is MNHEY and CDR2 is SMNVEV (reference sequence). The CDR3 is made up of 15 amino acids. V was trimmed by 5 bases and J by 1 base, leaving 12 bases between them. This sequence originates from a man aged 30-40 years who had recovered from COVID-19. The sample comprised PBMCs or T cells enriched from blood (not recorded which). This rearrangement joins TRBV27 to TRBJ1-5; TRBD1 might be the D (6 bases). This chain's CDR3 is CASSTGFGSNQPQHF. The CDR3 DNA is TGTGCCAGCAGTACAGGGTTCGGGAGCAATCAGCCCCAGCATTTT.